The present TCR beta chain was sequenced within a study of shared clonotypes between healthy human individuals. Germline V gene data show CDR1 as ENHRY and CDR2 as SYGVKD. V was clipped by 3 bases and J by 1 base, with 10 bases between them. The CDR3 consists of 15 residues. In the naive CD8 group, cells lacked CD45RO and were positively selected for CCR7, so terminally differentiated effector memory CD45RA+ cells were left out. Healthy HIV-negative adults without recent acute infections or vaccinations served as donors. In the case of this clone: Its specificity is not known.

General study points: Rarefaction curves obtained for sorted subsets showed sequencing incomplete despite large depth.

The method was immunoSEQ multiplex PCR; TCRdb's version includes in-frame clones alone and lacks a portion of them. The data contain about 2.1 million clones, around 93% of them singletons. The rearrangement uses TRBV10-3 and TRBJ1-5, with D possibly matching TRBD1 (5 bases). The TCR was taken from a man aged 18 to 30 in good health. Some clones in this sample may be carry-over from other donors' samples. Material for sequencing was naive CD8+ T cells from PBMCs. The CDR3 sequence: CAISESWGSNQPQHF. The CDR3 region has the DNA TGTGCCATCAGTGAATCATGGGGGAGCAATCAGCCCCAGCATTTT.